This T cell receptor (beta chain) was sequenced during a study of T-cell memory formation after mild COVID-19. V was cut by 7 bases and J by 5 bases, with 12 bases left in between. Germline V lookup: CDR1 WSHSY, CDR2 SAAADI. The CDR3 runs to 12 residues. Sample barcodes and UMIs were carried by the TCR alpha and TCR beta cDNA libraries that 5'RACE generated with constant-segment primers. TCRdb ran MiXCR on the 5' RACE reads and lists one entry per CDR3 protein. The sample holds over 95,000 distinct CDR3 sequences, about a fifth seen once. This clonotype turned up a few times. Material for sequencing was PBMCs or a T cell subset sorted from them (not recorded which). The genes are TRBV10-2 and TRBJ2-7; D gene unclear. The TCR was taken from a man aged 18 to 29 who had mild COVID-19 (a few samples of this study predate the infection). Cell type and time point are not known. In DNA, the CDR3 is TGCGCCAGCACTAATAAGGGTGACGAGCAGTACTTC. This gives the protein CASTNKGDEQYF.